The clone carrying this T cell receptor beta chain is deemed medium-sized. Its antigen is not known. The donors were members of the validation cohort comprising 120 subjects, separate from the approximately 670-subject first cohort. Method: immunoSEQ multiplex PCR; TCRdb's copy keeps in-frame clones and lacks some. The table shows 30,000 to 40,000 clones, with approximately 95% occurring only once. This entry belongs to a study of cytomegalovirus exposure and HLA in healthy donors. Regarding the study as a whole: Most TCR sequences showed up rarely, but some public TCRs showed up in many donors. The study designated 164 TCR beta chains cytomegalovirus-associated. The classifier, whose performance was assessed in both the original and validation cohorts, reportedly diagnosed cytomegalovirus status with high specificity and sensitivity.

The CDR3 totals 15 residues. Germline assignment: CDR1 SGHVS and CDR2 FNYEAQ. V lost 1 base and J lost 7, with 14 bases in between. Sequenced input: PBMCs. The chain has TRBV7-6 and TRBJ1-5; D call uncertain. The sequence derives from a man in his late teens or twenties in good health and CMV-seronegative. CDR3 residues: CASSLEPGLEQPQHF. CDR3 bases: TGTGCCAGCAGCTTAGAGCCGGGGTTGGAGCAGCCCCAGCATTTT.